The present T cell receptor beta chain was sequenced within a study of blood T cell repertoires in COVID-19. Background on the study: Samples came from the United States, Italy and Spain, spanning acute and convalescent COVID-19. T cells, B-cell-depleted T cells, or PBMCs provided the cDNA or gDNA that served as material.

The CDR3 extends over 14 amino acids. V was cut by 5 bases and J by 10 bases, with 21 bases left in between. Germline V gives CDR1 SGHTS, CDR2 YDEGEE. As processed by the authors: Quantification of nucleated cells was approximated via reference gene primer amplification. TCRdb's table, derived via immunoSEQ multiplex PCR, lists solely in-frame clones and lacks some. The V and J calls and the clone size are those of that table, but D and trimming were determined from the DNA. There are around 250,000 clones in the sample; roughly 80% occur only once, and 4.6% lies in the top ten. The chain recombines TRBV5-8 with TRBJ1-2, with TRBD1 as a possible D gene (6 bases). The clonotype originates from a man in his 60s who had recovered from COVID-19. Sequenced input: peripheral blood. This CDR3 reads CASRRLGGAIDYTF. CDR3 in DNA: TGTGCCAGCAGGCGACTCGGGGGGGCGATCGACTACACCTTC. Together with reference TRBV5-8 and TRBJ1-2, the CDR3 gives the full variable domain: EAGVTQSPTHLIKTRGQQATLRCSPISGHTSVYWYQQALGLGLQFLLWYDEGEERNRGNFPPRFSGRQFPNYSSELNVNALELEDSALYLCASRRLGGAIDYTFGSGTRLTVV.